These 16 T cell receptor beta chains were sequenced from one sample in a study of a mutant IDH1 vaccine in newly diagnosed glioma. Here immunoSEQ multiplex PCR was the method, and the copy in TCRdb shows in-frame clones only, minus some. This sample yields fewer than 90,000 clones, of which roughly 84% are seen a single time; approximately 12% belongs to the top ten. Time point defined: week 35, safety follow-up. All doses held 300 ug of mutant IDH1 20-mer peptide, with topical imiquimod. Their specific antigens are unknown. The sample was PBMCs, taken from a glioma patient whose treatment included an IDH1 peptide vaccine. All receptors derive from a man aged 18-30 years with glioma.

This clone has just one count. The V gene is TRBV7-2, the J gene TRBJ1-3; the D is unclear. V lost 1 base and J lost 0, with 10 bases in between. Per the germline V gene, CDR1 is SGHTA and CDR2 is FQGNSA. The CDR3 contains 16 residues. The CDR3 region has the DNA TGTGCCAGCAGCTTAGTCGCCAGACCCTCTGGAAACACCATATATTTT. It encodes CASSLVARPSGNTIYF.

The V gene is TRBV5-1, the J gene TRBJ1-2; TRBD1 aligns across 7 bases. The CDR3 totals 14 residues. The junction had 9 bases not matched to a gene; V was cut back by 9 bases and J by 1 base. Looked up from germline, CDR1 is SGHRS and CDR2 is YFSETQ. The CDR3 reads CATATGLSNYGYTF. CDR3 nucleotides: TGCGCCACCGCGACAGGGTTAAGTAACTATGGCTACACCTTC.

V gene TRBV13 combines with J gene TRBJ2-7; D is possibly TRBD1 (5 bases). The CDR3 has 14 amino acids. Trimming took 2 bases from V and 3 from J, leaving 11 bases between them. Germline V gene data show CDR1 as PRHDT and CDR2 as FYEKMQ (reference sequence). CDR3 protein: CASSLRQGIYEQYF. The CDR3 bases are TGTGCCAGCAGCTTAAGGCAGGGAATCTACGAGCAGTACTTC.

This CDR3 is CASSPQGATEAFF. Here the CDR3 DNA reads TGTGCCAGCTCACCACAGGGGGCTACTGAAGCTTTCTTT. V gene TRBV18 combines with J gene TRBJ1-1; TRBD1 matches 7 bases. CDR1 is KGHSH and CDR2 is LQKENI in the germline V gene. With V trimmed by 1 base and J by 5 bases, 1 base remained unmatched. The CDR3 has 13 amino acids.

There are a few counts of this clone. The chain is built from TRBV4-2 and TRBJ2-1, with 13 bases identical to TRBD2. CDR1 and CDR2 from the germline V gene are LGHNA and YNFKEQ. V lost 3 bases, J lost 2 bases, and 1 base stayed unmatched. This CDR3 is 16 amino acids long. CDR3 nucleotide sequence: TGTGCCAGCAGCCAGGGGACTAGCGGGGCCTACAATGAGCAGTTCTTC. It encodes CASSQGTSGAYNEQFF.

This rearrangement joins TRBV19 to TRBJ1-2, with TRBD1 matching over 8 bases. CDR1 is LNHDA, CDR2 SQIVND, per germline (reference sequence). With 6 bases clipped from V and 10 bases from J, the junction kept 4 bases outside the gene matches. There are 11 residues in the CDR3. CDR3 region: CASRDRADYTF. The CDR3 DNA follows: TGTGCCAGTAGGGACAGGGCCGACTACACCTTC.

This chain connects TRBV18 to TRBJ2-7, with no clear D. In germline, CDR1 is KGHSH, CDR2 LQKENI. Trimming pared 2 bases from V and 3 bases from J, leaving 14 bases between. This CDR3 has 15 residues. For the CDR3, the DNA is TGTGCCAGCTCACCAGCAGGAAAAGGGTACTACGAGCAGTACTTC. Amino acid sequence: CASSPAGKGYYEQYF.

V and J are TRBV9 and TRBJ2-7; 10 bases agree with TRBD2. The V gene end was trimmed by 4 bases and the J gene end by 2 bases; junction bases not matched to a gene: 6. This CDR3 contains 15 residues. Germline CDR1 and CDR2: SGDLS and YYNGEE. The CDR3 DNA is TGTGCCAGCAGCTTCGGACTAGCGGAGACCTACGAGCAGTACTTC. Translated, it gives CASSFGLAETYEQYF. The variable domain in full, completed from reference TRBV9 and TRBJ2-7, reads DSGVTQTPKHLITATGQRVTLRCSPRSGDLSVYWYQQSLDQGLQFLIQYYNGEERAKGNILERFSAQQFPDLHSELNLSSLELGDSALYFCASSFGLAETYEQYFGPGTRLTVT.

The chain uses TRBV6-5 and TRBJ2-1; TRBD2 aligns across 10 bases. Trimming at V came to 6 bases and at J to 4 bases, leaving 6 bases not matched to a gene. The CDR3 length is 15 residues. From germline, CDR1 is MNHEY and CDR2 SVGAGI. In DNA form, the CDR3 reads TGTGCCAGCAGCCGTAGCGGGAGGTCTTACAATGAGCAGTTCTTC. Protein: CASSRSGRSYNEQFF.

This clone occurred once. DNA for the CDR3: TGTGCCAGTAGTATGATGGGGGGGCCCCTCCACTTT. Its translation is CASSMMGGPLHF. This sequence joins TRBV19 and TRBJ1-6; D is perhaps TRBD1 (5 bases). The CDR3 covers 12 residues. V was trimmed by 3 bases and J by 13 bases, leaving 10 bases between them. Germline CDR1 and CDR2: LNHDA and SQIVND (reference sequence).

The V and J genes are TRBV28 and TRBJ2-3; the D is unclear. CDR3 length equals 14 residues. The V end lost 5 bases, the J end lost 0 bases, and 9 bases lay between the germline ends. In germline, CDR1 is MDHEN, CDR2 SYDVKM. In nucleotides, the CDR3 is TGTGCCAGCAGTCTTGCTGGGAGCACAGATACGCAGTATTTT. Translating gives CASSLAGSTDTQYF.

The chain links TRBV5-5 to TRBJ2-3, with no clear D. V lost 0 bases, J lost 2 bases, and 4 bases lay in between. This CDR3 has 13 amino acids. The germline V gene has CDR1 SGHKS and CDR2 YYEKEE (reference sequence). CDR3 coding DNA: TGTGCCAGCAGCTTGGGTCCCACAGATACGCAGTATTTT. It yields the protein CASSLGPTDTQYF.

This rearrangement joins TRBV5-6 to TRBJ2-7, with TRBD2 as a possible D gene (6 bases). Trimming cost V 4 bases and J 2 bases, with 13 bases left between them. The CDR3 covers 14 residues. Germline-derived CDR1 and CDR2 are SGHDT and YYEEEE. CDR3 protein: CASSRDFVAYEQYF. CDR3 DNA sequence: TGTGCCAGCAGCCGGGACTTCGTTGCCTACGAGCAGTACTTC.

CDR3 nucleotide sequence: TGTGCCAGCAGTGGCTCACCGGGACAGGGGGGCGAGCAGTACTTC. Amino acids: CASSGSPGQGGEQYF. The chain employs TRBV25-1 and TRBJ2-7, with TRBD1 matching 11 bases. The V and J ends lost 4 bases and 6 bases, in that order; junction bases with no gene match: 8. Germline V gene data show CDR1 as MGHDK and CDR2 as SYGVNS. The CDR3 has 15 amino acids.

This chain links TRBV14 with TRBJ1-1; D ambiguous. CDR1 and CDR2 from the germline V gene are SGHDN and FVKESK. The ends were cut back, 1 base at V and 1 base at J, with 10 bases in the middle. There are 15 residues in the CDR3. The DNA of the CDR3 is TGTGCCAGCAGCCAAGTGGAACTTAAGAACACTGAAGCTTTCTTT. The encoded protein is CASSQVELKNTEAFF.

This clone was counted a single time. The V call is TRBV7-9, the J call TRBJ2-3; 7 bases are a match to TRBD1. CDR1 is SEHNR and CDR2 is FQNEAQ in the germline V gene (reference sequence). J gave up 0 bases and V 4 bases, and 4 bases lay outside the gene matches. The CDR3 contains 15 residues. CDR3 bases: TGTGCCAGCAGCTCCGGGACAGATAGCACAGATACGCAGTATTTT. Residues: CASSSGTDSTDTQYF. Supplemented by reference TRBV7-9 and TRBJ2-3, the full variable domain reads DTGVSQNPRHKITKRGQNVTFRCDPISEHNRLYWYRQTLGQGPEFLTYFQNEAQLEKSRLLSDRFSAERPKGSFSTLEIQRTEQGDSAMYLCASSSGTDSTDTQYFGPGTRLTVL.